This record looks at one T cell receptor (beta chain) sequence and its context. This clonotype has ten or more counts. Its antigen is still unknown. Base qualities are not recorded, but no much larger clone differs from it by a single base. The treatment or condition label of this sample denotes: live attenuated yellow fever vaccine strain. At every blood-draw timepoint, two biological replicates of bulk PBMCs were collected. A standard Ficoll-Paque protocol was used to isolate PBMCs from peripheral blood. TriZol was used to extract RNA from bulk PBMCs, from CD4 and CD8 fractions, and from dextramer-positive and dextramer-negative fractions. This specimen comes from a study of T cells after yellow fever vaccination (dated by TCRdb to the late 2010s). For context, the study as a whole: The SMART-Seq v4 Ultra Low Input RNA kit was used to prepare libraries from fractions with low cell numbers. To follow T-cell clones before and after primary and booster YFV17D yellow fever vaccination, bulk TCR alpha and beta repertoires were sequenced over time. Two healthy male donors made up the cohort, one aged 18 to 29 years and the other aged 30 to 39 years. Bulk PBMC replicates and cell subsets were isolated from blood drawn at multiple timepoints before and after both primary and secondary immunization.

Paper-wide results and their limitations: FACS-sorted repertoires could contain abundant contaminating clonotypes from the bulk population, so computational filtering was required. A small share of clonotypes was detected in both CD4 and CD8 compartments, with the overlap likely arising from convergent recombination. The study included only a couple of donors, which limits how far the findings can be generalized. Most clones expanded after primary vaccination were re-detected after the booster (96% of CD4 and about 88% of CD8), suggesting broad memory maintenance. Compared with the primary T-cell response, the secondary T-cell response was faster but weaker, reaching its peak on day 5 rather than on day 15.

TCR cDNA was synthesized by 5'RACE template switching, through which a universal primer site and unique molecular identifiers were introduced. Priming of cDNA synthesis was performed from both the TCR alpha and TCR beta constant segments. Library amplification used two PCR steps, and the second PCR step added sample barcodes and sequencing adapters. Sequencing of libraries was performed on Illumina HiSeq 2500 (2x100 bp) or NovaSeq (2x150 bp). Per the source publication's procedure: MIGEC was used to demultiplex reads and collapse the reads into UMI consensus sequences, and MiXCR was used for V(D)J alignment. Clonotypes responding to the vaccine were identified with edgeR on replicate PBMC samples, with the criteria of FDR below 0.01 and a log2 fold change above 5 up to day 15. Bulk clonotypes were assigned CD4 or CD8 identity according to which sequenced CD4 or CD8 repertoire held them at higher abundance. The public reads were quality trimmed at Q25 with fastp and then assembled into clones with MiXCR by TCRdb, keeping productive beta chains. Each record represents a unique CDR3 protein, reported with the most common genes and DNA among its rows. The authors' filters were not applied to this entry. Here the sample has 300,000 to 450,000 distinct CDR3 sequences; approximately 6% occur a single time. 15% of the sample belongs to the ten largest clones.

For CDR1 and CDR2, the germline V gene (reference sequence) lists DFQATT and SNEGSKA. The trim is 0 bases for V and 9 bases for J, with a gap of 15 bases between the germline ends. The CDR3 sequence holds 14 residues, the cysteine and phenylalanine included. The entry retains the CDR3 DNA only, 42 bases that are in frame from base 1. Material: PBMCs, obtained 5 days after the yellow fever booster vaccination. In this chain, TRBV20-1 is recombined with TRBJ2-1; the D gene identity is not certain. The clonotype comes from a man aged 25 to 45 who received the YFV17D yellow fever vaccine. The DNA sequence is TGCAGTGCTAGAGACCCGGCTGGATGGGGTGAGCAGTTCTTC. It translates as CSARDPAGWGEQFF.